One T cell receptor beta chain is described in this entry. The antigen remains undetermined. These data come from a study of Graves' ophthalmopathy and Graves' hyperthyroidism. At the level of the study: There was a collection of peripheral blood at initial diagnosis, before any treatment.

It was from 10 ml of fresh peripheral blood that the PBMCs came. RNA transcripts were the template, and TCR beta CDR3 regions were amplified from them. Second-round multiplex PCR followed a first-round RT-PCR using HTBI primers. TCRdb analysed the multiplex PCR reads with MiXCR anew, one entry per CDR3 protein. The sample lists a few hundred thousand distinct CDR3 sequences, about 22% occurring once. Study findings and constraints: In blood, most expanded thyroid clonotypes above 0.001 frequency were also detected.

This clonotype was sampled from a woman in her 50s with Graves' ophthalmopathy. The sequenced sample was peripheral blood.

The CDR3 reads CASSLGHPNYGYTF. In DNA form, the CDR3 reads TGCGCCAGCAGCTTGGGACACCCTAACTATGGCTACACCTTC. The V and J genes are TRBV5-1 and TRBJ1-2; no definite D call. Trimming left V 0 bases short and J 0 bases short, with 6 bases between. CDR3 length: 14 amino acids. Germline CDR1 SGHRS, CDR2 YFSETQ.